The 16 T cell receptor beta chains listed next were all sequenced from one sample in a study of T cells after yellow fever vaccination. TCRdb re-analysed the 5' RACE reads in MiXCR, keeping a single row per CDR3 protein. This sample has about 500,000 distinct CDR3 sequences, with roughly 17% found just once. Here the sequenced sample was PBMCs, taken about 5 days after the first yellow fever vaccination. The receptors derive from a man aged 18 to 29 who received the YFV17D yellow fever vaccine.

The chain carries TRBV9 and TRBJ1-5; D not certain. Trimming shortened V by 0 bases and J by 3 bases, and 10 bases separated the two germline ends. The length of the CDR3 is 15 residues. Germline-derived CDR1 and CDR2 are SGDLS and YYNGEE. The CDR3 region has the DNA TGTGCCAGCAGCGTAGGAATGGGCCCCAATCAGCCCCAGCATTTT. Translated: CASSVGMGPNQPQHF. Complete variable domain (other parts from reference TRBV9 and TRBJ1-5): DSGVTQTPKHLITATGQRVTLRCSPRSGDLSVYWYQQSLDQGLQFLIQYYNGEERAKGNILERFSAQQFPDLHSELNLSSLELGDSALYFCASSVGMGPNQPQHFGDGTRLSIL.

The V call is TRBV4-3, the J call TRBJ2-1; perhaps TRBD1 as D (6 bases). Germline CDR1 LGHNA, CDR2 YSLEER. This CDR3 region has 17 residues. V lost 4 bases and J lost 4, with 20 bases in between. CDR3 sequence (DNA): TGCGCCAGCAGCCCCCAGGGGTCGGGACATAAATACAATGAGCAGTTCTTC. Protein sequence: CASSPQGSGHKYNEQFF.

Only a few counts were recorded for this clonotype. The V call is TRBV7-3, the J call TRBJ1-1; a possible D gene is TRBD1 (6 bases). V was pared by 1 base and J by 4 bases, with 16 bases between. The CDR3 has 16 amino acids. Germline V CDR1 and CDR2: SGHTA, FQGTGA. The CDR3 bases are TGTGCCAGCAGCTTAAATGGGGGCGGAGTGAGCACTGAAGCTTTCTTT. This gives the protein CASSLNGGGVSTEAFF.

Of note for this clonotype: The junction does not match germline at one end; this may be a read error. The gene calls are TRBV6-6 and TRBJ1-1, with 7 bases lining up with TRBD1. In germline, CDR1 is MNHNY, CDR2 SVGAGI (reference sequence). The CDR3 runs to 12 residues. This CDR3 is CLTRTGNTEAFF. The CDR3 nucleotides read TGCCTCACGAGGACAGGTAACACTGAAGCTTTCTTT.

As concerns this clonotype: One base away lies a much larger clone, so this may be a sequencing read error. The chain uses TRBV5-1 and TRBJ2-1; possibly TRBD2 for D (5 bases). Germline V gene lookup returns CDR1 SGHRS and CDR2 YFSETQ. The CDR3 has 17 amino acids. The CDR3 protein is CARSLGNVDSVSNEQFF. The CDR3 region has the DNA TGCGCCCGCAGCTTGGGAAATGTGGACTCGGTGTCGAATGAGCAGTTCTTC.

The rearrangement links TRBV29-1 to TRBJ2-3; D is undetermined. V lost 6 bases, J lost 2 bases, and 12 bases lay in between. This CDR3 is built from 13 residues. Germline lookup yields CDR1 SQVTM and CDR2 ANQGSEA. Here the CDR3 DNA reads TGCAGCGTCATCCTCATTTCCACAGATACGCAGTATTTT. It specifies CSVILISTDTQYF.

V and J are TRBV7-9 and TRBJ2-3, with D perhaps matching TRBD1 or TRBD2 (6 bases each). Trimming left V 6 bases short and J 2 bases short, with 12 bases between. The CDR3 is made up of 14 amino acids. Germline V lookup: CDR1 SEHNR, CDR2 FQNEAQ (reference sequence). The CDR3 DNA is TGTGCCAGCAGTCAGGGGAGGTTCACAGATACGCAGTATTTT. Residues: CASSQGRFTDTQYF.

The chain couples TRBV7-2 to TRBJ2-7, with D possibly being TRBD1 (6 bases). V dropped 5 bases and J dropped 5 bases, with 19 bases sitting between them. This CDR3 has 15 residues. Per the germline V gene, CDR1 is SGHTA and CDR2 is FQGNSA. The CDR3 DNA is TGTGCCAGCAGCCGACGGTTACAGGGATGGGACGAGCAGTACTTC. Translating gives CASSRRLQGWDEQYF.

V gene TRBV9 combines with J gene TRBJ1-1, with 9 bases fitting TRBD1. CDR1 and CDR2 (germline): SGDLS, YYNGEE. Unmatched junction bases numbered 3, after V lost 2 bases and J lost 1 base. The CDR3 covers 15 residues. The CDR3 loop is CASSVLTGGNTEAFF. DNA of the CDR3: TGTGCCAGCAGCGTCTTGACAGGGGGGAACACTGAAGCTTTCTTT.

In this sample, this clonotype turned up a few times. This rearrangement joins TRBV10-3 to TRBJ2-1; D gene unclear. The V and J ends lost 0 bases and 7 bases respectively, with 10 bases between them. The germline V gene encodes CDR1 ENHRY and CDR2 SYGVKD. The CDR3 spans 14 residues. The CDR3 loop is CAISESPRLNEQFF. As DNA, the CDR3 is TGTGCCATCAGTGAGTCGCCCCGCCTTAATGAGCAGTTCTTC.

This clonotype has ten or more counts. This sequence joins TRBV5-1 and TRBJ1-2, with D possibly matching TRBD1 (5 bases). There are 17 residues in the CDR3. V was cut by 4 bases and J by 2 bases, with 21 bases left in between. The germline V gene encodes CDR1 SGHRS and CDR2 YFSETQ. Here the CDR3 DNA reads TGCGCCAGCAGCCGAGGGGAAGGTGGGAGGCAGAACTATGGCTACACCTTC. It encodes CASSRGEGGRQNYGYTF.

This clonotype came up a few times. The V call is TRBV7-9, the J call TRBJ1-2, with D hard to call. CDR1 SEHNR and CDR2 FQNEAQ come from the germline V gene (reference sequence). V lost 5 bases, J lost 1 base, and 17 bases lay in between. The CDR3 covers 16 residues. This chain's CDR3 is CASSVTQELYNYGYTF. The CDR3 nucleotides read TGTGCCAGCAGCGTAACCCAGGAACTGTATAACTATGGCTACACCTTC.

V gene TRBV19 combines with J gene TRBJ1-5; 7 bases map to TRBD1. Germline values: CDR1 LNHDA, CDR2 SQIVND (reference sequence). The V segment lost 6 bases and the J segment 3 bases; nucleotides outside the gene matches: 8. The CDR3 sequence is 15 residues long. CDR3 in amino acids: CASRLRGTDNQPQHF. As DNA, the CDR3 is TGTGCCAGTAGGCTTCGAGGGACAGACAATCAGCCCCAGCATTTT.

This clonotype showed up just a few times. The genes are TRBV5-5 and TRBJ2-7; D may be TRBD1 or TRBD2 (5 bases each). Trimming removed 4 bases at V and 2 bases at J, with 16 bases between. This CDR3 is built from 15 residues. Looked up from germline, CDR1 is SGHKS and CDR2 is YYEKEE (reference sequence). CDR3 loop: CASSPLPGPTYEQYF. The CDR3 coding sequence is TGTGCCAGCAGCCCTCTGCCGGGGCCCACCTACGAGCAGTACTTC.

In DNA form, the CDR3 reads TGTGCCAGCAGTGTCGGGGCTTTCGAGTACGAGCAGTACGTC. This translates into CASSVGAFEYEQYV. This chain uses TRBV6-1 with TRBJ2-7; the D gene could be TRBD1 or TRBD2 (5 bases each). Germline lookup yields CDR1 MNHNS and CDR2 SASEGT. V was cut by 4 bases and J by 4 bases, with 14 bases left in between. CDR3 length: 14 residues.

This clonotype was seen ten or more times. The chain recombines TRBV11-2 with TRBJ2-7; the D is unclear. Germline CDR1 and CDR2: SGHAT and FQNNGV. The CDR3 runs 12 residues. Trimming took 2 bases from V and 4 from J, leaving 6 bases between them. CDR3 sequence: CASSLREYEQYF. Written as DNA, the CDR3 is TGTGCCAGCAGCTTACGCGAGTACGAGCAGTACTTC.